This T cell receptor (beta chain) was obtained from a study of blood T cell repertoires in COVID-19 (dated by TCRdb to between 2020 and 2021). General notes on the study: Collaborator samples came from the United States, Italy and Spain and covered acute and convalescent phases of COVID-19. The prospective study material was composed of cDNA or gDNA derived from T cells, B-cell-depleted T cells, or PBMCs. Subjects who had been exposed to COVID-19, were actively infected with it, or had recovered from it provided the deeply sampled blood TCRbeta repertoires that made up the dataset. A freely available public database, intended as a resource for researchers studying the immune response to SARS-CoV-2, is where the repertoires were released. Samples were obtained from the ongoing ImmuneRACE study (first 160 participants) and from over a thousand subjects provided by 6 global collaborators. Sample metadata almost always included a de-identified subject ID, COVID-19 status, age in years and sex. Where HLA class I and class II types were available, the types were taken from metadata supplied by the sample provider, not from assay-based typing. Study-wide conclusions, independent of this receptor: Clinical and demographic metadata were provided uncurated, with the amount varying by source and participant.

Worth noting for this clone: Its antigen is still unknown. There are no base qualities to consult, and no much larger clone falls within one base.

In the prospective study, participants were roughly 18 to 89 years old, resided in 24 geographic areas of the United States, and were enrolled through a virtual design. To assign participants to cohorts, the prospective study relied on clinical history that participants themselves reported in a screening survey and a study questionnaire. For ImmuneRACE Cohort 3, a participant was defined as recovered based on two consecutive negative NP/OP PCR tests, clearance by a healthcare professional, or resolution of symptoms. Mobile phlebotomists in the prospective study collected whole blood, serum and a nasopharyngeal or oropharyngeal swab from every participant. Over an approximately 2-month period, participants in the prospective study had the option of providing additional blood draws and questionnaires. Before DNA extraction, prospective study blood samples were shipped either frozen or at room temperature.

TCRbeta CDR3 regions were amplified from genomic DNA using the immunoSEQ Assay, a bias-controlled multiplex PCR. On the authors' methods: Within the assay, amplification of reference gene primers was used to estimate how many nucleated cells each sample contained. To quantify the absolute abundance of each unique TCRbeta CDR3 rearrangement, sequence reads were collapsed and filtered. For each sample, productive Simpson clonality was calculated by taking the square root of Simpson's diversity index across productive rearrangements. TCRdb obtained this table from immuneACCESS and retained in-frame rearrangements with V and J assigned. These tables miss some clones; where compared with another copy, unresolved V genes account for less than half of the shortfall, and the remainder is unexplained. V and J calls and clone size are as listed in that table; D and trimming were resolved from the DNA. Across this sample there are over 250,000 clones, with around nine tenths seen only once. The leading ten clones occupy over 7.5% of the sample.

The CDR3 runs 14 amino acids, cysteine and phenylalanine included. Of all the DNA, just the CDR3 is kept, 42 bases in frame from base 1. V has 10 bases trimmed and J has 1 base trimmed; junction bases matching no gene number 6. Taken from the germline V gene, the CDR1 and CDR2 loops are SGHTA and FQGTGA. The V and J genes are TRBV7-3 and TRBJ2-2; 7 central nucleotides agree with TRBD2. The sequencing input was PBMCs or T cells enriched from blood (not recorded which). The receptor was derived from a man aged 40-55 years who had recovered from COVID-19. The base sequence is TGTGCCATATTGGGACTAAGGAACACCGGGGAGCTGTTTTTT. It is translated as CAILGLRNTGELFF.